This T cell receptor (beta chain) was recovered during a study of T-cell reconstitution after alpha-beta-depleted transplantation in children. The study's findings and limits: It was newly produced T cells that mostly accounted for T-cell counts and diversity one year after transplant. Several hundred expanded graft clones reportedly supplied alpha-beta T cells about two months after transplant.

The V and J ends lost 4 bases and 4 bases respectively, with 8 bases between them. CDR3 length: 13 amino acids. CDR1 and CDR2 from the germline V gene are SEHNR and FQNEAQ (reference sequence). Researchers prepared the TCRbeta library using unique molecular identifiers, the study reports. Each CDR3 protein is one row after TCRdb ran MiXCR on the PCR reads. The table has 17,000 or so distinct CDR3 sequences, approximately 13% seen once; the top ten hold around two thirds. Regarding this clonotype: Its antigen is unknown.

The input for sequencing was PBMCs, mostly from graft donor cells, taken 180 days after TCRalphabeta/CD19-depleted stem cell transplant. The rearrangement joins TRBV7-9 to TRBJ1-3, with no clear D. The receptor was derived from a boy younger than two who had a stem cell transplant for Wiskott-Aldrich syndrome, so the T cells may come from the graft donor. The CDR3 loop is CASSYILGNTIYF. As DNA, the CDR3 is TGTGCCAGCAGCTATATCCTGGGAAACACCATATATTTT.